The rows below give T cell receptor beta chains drawn from one sample of a study of CD8+CD57+ T cells in acquired aplastic anemia. MiXCR, applied by TCRdb to the reads, yields one record per CDR3 protein. In the table there are 450,000 to 600,000 distinct CDR3 sequences, around 30% of which are singletons. Sequenced input: sorted CD4+, CD8+, or CD8+CD57+ T cells (not recorded which) from PBMCs. The receptors come from a human donor with aplastic anemia. The CDR3 runs from the conserved cysteine through the conserved F or W. The order of the fields is clone size, V gene, D gene, J gene, CDR3 protein, CDR3 DNA. The D gene is left open where the match is weak. Rows give clone size only sometimes, using once, few, many, or a class for an expanded clone.

abundance: -; v_gene: TRBV2; d_gene: TRBD1; j_gene: TRBJ2-1; CDR3aa: CASTAGFYTGASSYNEQFF; CDR3nt: TGTGCCAGCACTGCCGGGTTCTACACAGGGGCCAGCTCCTACAATGAGCAGTTCTTC
abundance: -; v_gene: TRBV2; d_gene: -; j_gene: TRBJ2-2; CDR3aa: CASSLRPANTGELFF; CDR3nt: TGTGCCAGCAGTTTGCGGCCCGCGAACACCGGGGAGCTGTTTTTT
abundance: -; v_gene: TRBV6-2/TRBV6-3; d_gene: -; j_gene: TRBJ1-5; CDR3aa: CASRRTEQPQHF; CDR3nt: TGTGCCAGCAGACGGACGGAGCAGCCCCAGCATTTT
abundance: -; v_gene: TRBV5-1; d_gene: -; j_gene: TRBJ1-2; CDR3aa: CASSTGGLGYTF; CDR3nt: TGCGCCAGCAGTACGGGCGGTCTTGGCTACACCTTC
abundance: -; v_gene: TRBV10-1; d_gene: -; j_gene: TRBJ1-5; CDR3aa: CASSEIGGRNNQPQHF; CDR3nt: TGCGCCAGCAGTGAAATAGGGGGACGCAACAATCAGCCCCAGCATTTT
abundance: many; v_gene: TRBV29-1; d_gene: -; j_gene: TRBJ1-1; CDR3aa: CSVEEKDREAFF; CDR3nt: TGCAGCGTTGAAGAAAAGGACAGAGAAGCTTTCTTT
abundance: -; v_gene: TRBV10-3; d_gene: -; j_gene: TRBJ2-1; CDR3aa: CASRLPGNEQFF; CDR3nt: TGTGCCAGCAGGTTACCGGGCAATGAGCAGTTCTTC
abundance: few; v_gene: TRBV5-1; d_gene: TRBD1; j_gene: TRBJ2-3; CDR3aa: CASSSGQSTDTQYF; CDR3nt: TGCGCCAGCAGCTCGGGACAGTCTACAGATACGCAGTATTTT
abundance: -; v_gene: TRBV6-5; d_gene: -; j_gene: TRBJ2-7; CDR3aa: CASSYSTQGYEQYF; CDR3nt: TGTGCCAGCAGTTACTCGACACAGGGCTACGAGCAGTACTTC
abundance: few; v_gene: TRBV9; d_gene: -; j_gene: TRBJ2-1; CDR3aa: CASSVEVLGARNEQFF; CDR3nt: TGTGCCAGCAGCGTAGAGGTCCTCGGCGCTAGGAATGAGCAGTTCTTC
abundance: many; v_gene: TRBV11-2; d_gene: -; j_gene: TRBJ1-6; CDR3aa: CASSLNGGSNSPLHF; CDR3nt: TGTGCCAGCAGCTTAAACGGGGGCTCGAATTCACCCCTCCACTTT
abundance: few; v_gene: TRBV7-3; d_gene: -; j_gene: TRBJ2-5; CDR3aa: CASSVGGAQYF; CDR3nt: TGTGCCAGCAGCGTAGGCGGGGCCCAGTACTTC
abundance: many; v_gene: TRBV5-1; d_gene: -; j_gene: TRBJ1-2; CDR3aa: CASSLGQDLDGYTF; CDR3nt: TGCGCCAGCAGCTTGGGACAGGACTTGGATGGCTACACCTTC
abundance: few; v_gene: TRBV29-1; d_gene: TRBD1; j_gene: TRBJ1-5; CDR3aa: CSVEGQGNQPQHF; CDR3nt: TGCAGCGTTGAAGGACAGGGAAATCAGCCCCAGCATTTT
abundance: many; v_gene: TRBV9; d_gene: -; j_gene: TRBJ1-1; CDR3aa: CASSVVVGNTEAFF; CDR3nt: TGTGCCAGCAGCGTAGTGGTAGGGAACACTGAAGCTTTCTTT
abundance: -; v_gene: TRBV29-1; d_gene: TRBD1; j_gene: TRBJ2-1; CDR3aa: CSAPGSRDSDEQFF; CDR3nt: TGCAGCGCCCCCGGGTCGAGGGACAGTGATGAGCAGTTCTTC
abundance: -; v_gene: TRBV6-1; d_gene: -; j_gene: TRBJ1-6; CDR3aa: CASRETGGDSPLHF; CDR3nt: TGTGCCAGCAGAGAAACAGGTGGAGATTCACCCCTCCACTTT
abundance: many; v_gene: TRBV24-1; d_gene: TRBD1; j_gene: TRBJ1-2; CDR3aa: CATSDPDRDYGYTF; CDR3nt: TGTGCCACCAGTGACCCCGACAGGGACTATGGCTACACCTTC
abundance: many; v_gene: TRBV24-1; d_gene: -; j_gene: TRBJ2-3; CDR3aa: CATSAGTDTQYF; CDR3nt: TGTGCCACCAGTGCGGGCACAGATACGCAGTATTTT
abundance: -; v_gene: TRBV9; d_gene: -; j_gene: TRBJ1-1; CDR3aa: CASSVAELTDMNTEAFF; CDR3nt: TGTGCCAGCAGCGTTGCGGAACTGACGGACATGAACACTGAAGCTTTCTTT
abundance: -; v_gene: TRBV7-7; d_gene: -; j_gene: TRBJ2-2; CDR3aa: CASSLVINGPTGELFF; CDR3nt: TGTGCTAGCAGCTTAGTAATCAACGGGCCGACCGGGGAGCTGTTTTTT
abundance: many; v_gene: TRBV15; d_gene: -; j_gene: TRBJ2-7; CDR3aa: CATSRDLGEEQYF; CDR3nt: TGTGCCACCAGCAGAGATTTGGGGGAAGAGCAGTACTTC
abundance: -; v_gene: TRBV5-4; d_gene: -; j_gene: TRBJ2-1; CDR3aa: CASSLEFGTLSYNEQFF; CDR3nt: TGTGCCAGCAGCTTGGAGTTTGGGACACTTAGCTACAATGAGCAGTTCTTC
abundance: -; v_gene: TRBV2; d_gene: TRBD1; j_gene: TRBJ1-5; CDR3aa: CASSGQGRETQHF; CDR3nt: TGTGCCAGCAGCGGACAGGGACGAGAGACCCAGCATTTT
abundance: many; v_gene: TRBV15; d_gene: TRBD2; j_gene: TRBJ2-3; CDR3aa: CATSRAFGRASTDTQYF; CDR3nt: TGTGCCACCAGCAGAGCCTTCGGGAGGGCCAGCACAGATACGCAGTATTTT
abundance: -; v_gene: TRBV19; d_gene: -; j_gene: TRBJ2-4; CDR3aa: CASSRDGAKNIQYF; CDR3nt: TGTGCCAGTAGTAGGGACGGAGCCAAAAACATTCAGTACTTC
abundance: many; v_gene: TRBV29-1; d_gene: -; j_gene: TRBJ2-5; CDR3aa: CSVGGHLQETQYF; CDR3nt: TGCAGCGTCGGAGGACACCTCCAAGAGACCCAGTACTTC
abundance: few; v_gene: TRBV28; d_gene: TRBD1; j_gene: TRBJ1-5; CDR3aa: CASLPGTGKRPQHF; CDR3nt: TGTGCCAGCCTTCCCGGGACAGGGAAAAGGCCCCAGCATTTT
abundance: many; v_gene: TRBV25-1; d_gene: -; j_gene: TRBJ1-2; CDR3aa: CASSEGVYGYTF; CDR3nt: TGTGCCAGCAGTGAAGGGGTATATGGCTACACCTTC
abundance: few; v_gene: TRBV7-3; d_gene: -; j_gene: TRBJ1-1; CDR3aa: CASSLTVTNTEAFF; CDR3nt: TGTGCCAGCAGCTTAACAGTTACGAACACTGAAGCTTTCTTT
abundance: once; v_gene: TRBV2; d_gene: TRBD1; j_gene: TRBJ1-5; CDR3aa: CASSGDRGNSPQHF; CDR3nt: TGTGCCAGCAGTGGGGACAGGGGCAATTCACCCCAGCATTTT
abundance: -; v_gene: TRBV5-1; d_gene: -; j_gene: TRBJ2-7; CDR3aa: CASSGRGRGGGDEQYF; CDR3nt: TGCGCCAGCAGCGGAAGAGGGAGAGGGGGAGGAGACGAGCAGTACTTC
abundance: -; v_gene: TRBV4-3; d_gene: -; j_gene: TRBJ1-2; CDR3aa: CASPYRDGGRGYTF; CDR3nt: TGCGCCAGCCCGTACCGGGACGGGGGACGCGGCTACACCTTC
abundance: -; v_gene: TRBV15; d_gene: TRBD2; j_gene: TRBJ2-7; CDR3aa: CATSSSGLAPNSYEQYF; CDR3nt: TGTGCCACCAGCAGCTCTGGACTAGCGCCGAACTCCTACGAGCAGTACTTC
abundance: -; v_gene: TRBV5-1; d_gene: TRBD2; j_gene: TRBJ2-1; CDR3aa: CASSLASGGTEQFF; CDR3nt: TGCGCCAGCAGCTTGGCGAGCGGGGGGACTGAGCAGTTCTTC
abundance: -; v_gene: TRBV3-1; d_gene: -; j_gene: TRBJ1-2; CDR3aa: CASSGTVNYGYTF; CDR3nt: TGTGCCAGCAGCGGGACGGTAAACTATGGCTACACCTTC
abundance: few; v_gene: TRBV9; d_gene: -; j_gene: TRBJ2-7; CDR3aa: CASSVGDVDYEQYF; CDR3nt: TGTGCCAGCAGCGTAGGAGACGTAGACTACGAGCAGTACTTC
abundance: many; v_gene: TRBV20-1; d_gene: -; j_gene: TRBJ1-2; CDR3aa: CSATRTGDNWGYTF; CDR3nt: TGCAGTGCCACACGGACCGGGGATAACTGGGGCTACACCTTC
abundance: -; v_gene: TRBV20-1; d_gene: -; j_gene: TRBJ1-5; CDR3aa: CSARDTTGGNQPQHF; CDR3nt: TGCAGTGCTAGAGATACGACAGGAGGAAATCAGCCCCAGCATTTT
abundance: few; v_gene: TRBV7-9; d_gene: -; j_gene: TRBJ1-4; CDR3aa: CASSLRRLPNEKLFF; CDR3nt: TGTGCCAGCAGCTTGCGACGCCTCCCCAATGAAAAACTGTTTTTT